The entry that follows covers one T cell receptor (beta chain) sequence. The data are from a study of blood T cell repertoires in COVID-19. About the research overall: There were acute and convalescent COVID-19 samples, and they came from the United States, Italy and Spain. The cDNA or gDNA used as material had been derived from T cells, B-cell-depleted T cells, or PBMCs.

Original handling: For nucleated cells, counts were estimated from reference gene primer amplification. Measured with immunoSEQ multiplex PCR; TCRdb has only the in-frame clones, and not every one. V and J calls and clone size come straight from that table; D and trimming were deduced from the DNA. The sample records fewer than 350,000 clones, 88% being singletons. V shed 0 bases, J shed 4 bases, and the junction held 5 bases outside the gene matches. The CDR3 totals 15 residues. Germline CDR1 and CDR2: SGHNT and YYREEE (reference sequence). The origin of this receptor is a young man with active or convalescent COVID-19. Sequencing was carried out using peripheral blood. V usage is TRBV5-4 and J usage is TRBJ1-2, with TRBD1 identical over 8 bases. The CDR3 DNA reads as TGTGCCAGCAGCTTGGGGACAGGGAAGGGCTATGGCTACACCTTC. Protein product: CASSLGTGKGYGYTF.